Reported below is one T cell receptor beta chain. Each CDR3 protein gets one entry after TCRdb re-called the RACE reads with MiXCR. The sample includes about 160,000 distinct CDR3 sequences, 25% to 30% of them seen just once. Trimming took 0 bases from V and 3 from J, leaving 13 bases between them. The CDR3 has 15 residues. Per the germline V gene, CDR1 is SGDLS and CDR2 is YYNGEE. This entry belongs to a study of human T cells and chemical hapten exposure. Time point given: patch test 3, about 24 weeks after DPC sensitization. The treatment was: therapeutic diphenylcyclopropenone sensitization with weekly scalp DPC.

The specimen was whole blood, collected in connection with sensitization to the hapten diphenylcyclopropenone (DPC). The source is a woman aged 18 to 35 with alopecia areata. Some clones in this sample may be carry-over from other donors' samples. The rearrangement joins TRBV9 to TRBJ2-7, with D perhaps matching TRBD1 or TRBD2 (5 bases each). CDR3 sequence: CASSVGGDPLYEQYF. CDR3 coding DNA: TGTGCCAGCAGCGTAGGAGGGGACCCCCTCTACGAGCAGTACTTC.